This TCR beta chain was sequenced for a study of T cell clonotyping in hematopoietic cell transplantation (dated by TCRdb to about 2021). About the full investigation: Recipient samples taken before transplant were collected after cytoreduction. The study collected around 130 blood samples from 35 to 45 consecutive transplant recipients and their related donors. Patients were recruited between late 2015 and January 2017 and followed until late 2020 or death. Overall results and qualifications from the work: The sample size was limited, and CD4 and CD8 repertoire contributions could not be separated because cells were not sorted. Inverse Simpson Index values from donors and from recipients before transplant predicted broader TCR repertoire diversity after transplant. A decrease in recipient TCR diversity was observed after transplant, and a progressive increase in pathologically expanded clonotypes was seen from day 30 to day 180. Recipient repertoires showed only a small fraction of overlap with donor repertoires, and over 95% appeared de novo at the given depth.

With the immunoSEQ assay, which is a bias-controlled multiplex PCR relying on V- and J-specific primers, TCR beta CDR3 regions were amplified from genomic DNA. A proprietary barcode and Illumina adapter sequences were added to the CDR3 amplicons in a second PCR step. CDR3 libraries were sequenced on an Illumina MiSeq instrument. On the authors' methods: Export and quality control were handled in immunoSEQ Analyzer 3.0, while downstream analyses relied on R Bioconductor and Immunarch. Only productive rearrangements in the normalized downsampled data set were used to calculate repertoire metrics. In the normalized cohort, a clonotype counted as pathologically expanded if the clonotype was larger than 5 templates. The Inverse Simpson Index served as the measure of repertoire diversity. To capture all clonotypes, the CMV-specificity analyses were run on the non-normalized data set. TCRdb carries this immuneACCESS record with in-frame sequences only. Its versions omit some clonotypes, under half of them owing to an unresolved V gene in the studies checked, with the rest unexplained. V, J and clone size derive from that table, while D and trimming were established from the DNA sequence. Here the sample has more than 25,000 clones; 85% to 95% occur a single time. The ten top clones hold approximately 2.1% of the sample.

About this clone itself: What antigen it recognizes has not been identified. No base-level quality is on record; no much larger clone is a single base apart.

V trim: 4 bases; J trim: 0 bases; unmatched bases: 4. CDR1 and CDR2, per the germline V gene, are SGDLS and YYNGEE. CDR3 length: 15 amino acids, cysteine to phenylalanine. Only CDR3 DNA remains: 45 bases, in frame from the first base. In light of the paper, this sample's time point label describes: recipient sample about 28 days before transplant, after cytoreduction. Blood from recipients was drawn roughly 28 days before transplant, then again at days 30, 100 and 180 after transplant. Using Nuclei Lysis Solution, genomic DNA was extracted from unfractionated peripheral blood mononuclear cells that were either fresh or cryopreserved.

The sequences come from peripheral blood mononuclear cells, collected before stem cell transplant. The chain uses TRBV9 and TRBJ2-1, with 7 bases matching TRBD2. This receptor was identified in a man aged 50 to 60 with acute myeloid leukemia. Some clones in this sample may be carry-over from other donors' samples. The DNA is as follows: TGTGCCAGCAGCTTCTCGGGGGGCTCCTACAATGAGCAGTTCTTC. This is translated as CASSFSGGSYNEQFF.